Following are 3 T cell receptor beta chains from one sample sequenced in a study of blood T cell repertoires in COVID-19. Only in-frame clones appear in the TCRdb table, and some are missing; sequencing was by immunoSEQ multiplex PCR. This sample has a few hundred thousand clones, with approximately 83% found just once. The source material was PBMCs or T cells enriched from blood (not recorded which). These TCRs come from a man aged 45 to 65 who had recovered from COVID-19.

This clone was picked up a small number of times. CDR3 nucleotide sequence: TGTGCCAGCTCGCCGGGGGGCCAAGAGACCCAGTACTTC. Amino acids: CASSPGGQETQYF. This chain joins TRBV7-3 and TRBJ2-5, with TRBD2 matching over 7 bases. From germline, CDR1 is SGHTA and CDR2 FQGTGA. CDR3 length equals 13 residues. V lost 8 bases to trimming and J lost 1 base; unmatched junction nucleotides: 4.

The V call is TRBV5-8, the J call TRBJ2-1, with 11 bases lining up with TRBD2. V was clipped by 2 bases and J by 5 bases; unmatched bases: 3. The CDR3 is 15 residues long. The germline gives CDR1 SGHTS, CDR2 YDEGEE. CDR3 region: CASSLLAGVHNEQFF. The CDR3 nucleotides are TGTGCCAGCAGCTTACTAGCGGGAGTACACAATGAGCAGTTCTTC. The full variable domain, its missing parts supplied by reference TRBV5-8 and TRBJ2-1, is EAGVTQSPTHLIKTRGQQATLRCSPISGHTSVYWYQQALGLGLQFLLWYDEGEERNRGNFPPRFSGRQFPNYSSELNVNALELEDSALYLCASSLLAGVHNEQFFGPGTRLTVL.

The V call is TRBV2, the J call TRBJ2-3, with 11 nucleotides matching TRBD1. CDR3 size: 15 residues. Germline V CDR1 and CDR2: SNHLY, FYNNEI. V lost 10 bases to trimming and J lost 5 bases; unmatched junction nucleotides: 11. CDR3 sequence: CATYLPGQGGDTQYF. The CDR3 region has the DNA TGTGCCACCTATCTCCCGGGACAGGGGGGAGATACGCAGTATTTT. Variable domain in full (rest from reference TRBV2 and TRBJ2-3): EPEVTQTPSHQVTQMGQEVILRCVPISNHLYFYWYRQILGQKVEFLVSFYNNEISEKSEIFDDQFSVERPDGSNFTLKIRSTKLEDSAMYFCATYLPGQGGDTQYFGPGTRLTVL.